This T cell receptor beta chain came from a study of T cell changes during pregnancy in multiple sclerosis. Profiling relied on immunoSEQ multiplex PCR, and the TCRdb table lists in-frame clones only, not all of them. This sample carries tens of thousands of clones, 88% of them seen once, and the ten largest clones take approximately 3.4%. The CDR3 is 20 amino acids. CDR1 SGDLS and CDR2 YYNGEE come from the germline V gene. Germline trimming cut 0 bases from V and 4 bases from J; bases unmatched to any gene: 19. The chain employs TRBV9 and TRBJ2-7; TRBD1 aligns across 10 bases. Sequenced here: peripheral blood, sampled before pregnancy. This TCR was recovered from a female donor with multiple sclerosis, enrolled in a pregnancy study. The CDR3: CASSVDAGGRVGTGAYEQYF. Here the CDR3 DNA reads TGTGCCAGCAGCGTAGATGCGGGTGGACGTGTTGGGACAGGGGCGTACGAGCAGTACTTC.